This section outlines one TCR beta chain sequence together with its context. It lacks a known antigen. Mismatch with germline at one junction end may stem from a read error. The sample contains more than one DNA sequence encoding this CDR3. This record comes from a study of CD8+ T cells in alopecia areata (dated by TCRdb to the late 2010s). As for the study more broadly: The treated patients took part in an open-label pilot trial in which moderate-to-severe alopecia areata was treated with oral tofacitinib at 5 to 10 mg twice daily. Patients stayed on tofacitinib for 6 to 18 months and then had 6 months of follow-up off drug so that delayed response and recurrence could be assessed. For the treated patients, the SALT score, which quantifies what percentage of scalp surface area is affected, served as the measure of disease severity. To study T cell clonal expansion in alopecia areata, the researchers applied high-throughput TCRbeta sequencing to both the C3H/HeJ mouse model and human patients. Scalp tissue and sorted CD4+ and CD8+ peripheral blood T cells from patchy and totalis/universalis alopecia areata patients and from healthy controls were covered by human TCRbeta sequencing. Biopsies were taken from tofacitinib-treated patients at baseline and at 4 and 24 weeks of treatment, and a later scalp biopsy was taken in several of the tofacitinib-treated patients. Scalp clonality was compared across normal scalp (n=4), patchy alopecia areata scalp (n=8), and alopecia totalis/universalis scalp (n=8). RNA was obtained with the PAXgene miRNA kit for fixed scalp, the miRNeasy kit for PBMCs, and the RNeasy kit for mouse skin. TCRbeta CDR3 regions were amplified by immunoSEQ multiplex PCR with 35 Vbeta forward and 13 Jbeta reverse primers.

The library was produced with the immunoSEQ multiplex PCR assay. For TCR sequencing, RNA was extracted from every sample and reverse transcribed into cDNA to serve as template. First-strand cDNA was synthesized using SuperScript III with a 2:1 mix of oligo-dT and random hexamers. Amplification bias was assessed with a synthetic immune receptor repertoire, and residual bias was removed computationally. As for how the authors treated the data: Raw reads were preprocessed for error removal, and CDR3 was defined according to IMGT conventions as running from the conserved cysteine to phenylalanine. Clonality was calculated as 1 minus Shannon entropy normalized by log2 of the number of productive unique TCRs. Scalp TCRbeta sequences were cross-referenced with sorted blood CD4 and CD8 repertoires so that the CD4 or CD8 identity of scalp clones could be inferred. What TCRdb holds here is the immuneACCESS table cut down to in-frame rearrangements. Part of the clones is not present; checked against another copy, under half of the missing clones reflect an unresolved V gene, and the others are unexplained. That table is the source of V, J and clone size, and D and trimming were worked out from the DNA. This sample has approximately 100,000 clones in its table, and approximately 63% of those were observed once. 16% of the sample comes from the top ten.

General findings and caveats noted by the study authors: Because the treated cohort was small and had just a single nonresponder, larger studies are needed to establish links between baseline CD8+ expansion and response. During tofacitinib treatment, many expanded lesional clones stuck around in both scalp and blood, and this persistence may partly explain why relapse happens after treatment is stopped. Shared TCR sequences between patients were less evident than in mice, which may be partly attributable to HLA diversity in the patient population. Unlike mouse skin, where gammadelta T cells dominate, normal human skin contains resident alphabeta T cells that get sequenced too, which complicates analysis of the scalp TCR repertoire. Compared with normal scalp, lesional scalp, particularly in alopecia totalis/universalis, had higher clonality and more expanded CD8+ clones, which suggests antigenic drive. Scalp clonality and the number of expanded CD8+ clones among the top 100 scalp clones were significantly decreased by tofacitinib.

The intended sense of this specimen's treatment or condition label: oral pan-JAK inhibitor, 5-10 mg twice daily. Peripheral blood and lesional scalp punch biopsies were obtained from patients with alopecia areata. PBMCs were separated by density centrifugation and stained for CD3, CD4 and CD8, after which CD4+ and CD8+ T cells were sorted on a FACSAria. The CDR3 starts with the cysteine, ends with the phenylalanine, and has 12 residues. Here the CDR3 DNA is all that survives: 36 bases in frame from base 1. Taken from the germline V gene, the CDR1 and CDR2 loops are SGHRS and YFSETQ. Here the sequenced sample was CD8+ T cells sorted from blood, taken at approximately week 60, from a patient treated with tofacitinib. The clonotype comes from a human donor with alopecia areata. This chain is built from TRBV5-1 and TRBJ2-2; the D gene is perhaps TRBD2, on 5 matching bases. Here the CDR3 is given as CASTLNTGELFF. The DNA sequence is given as TGCGCCAGCACGCTGAACACCGGGGAACTGTTTTTT.